The T cell receptor beta chain under discussion was sequenced for a study of blood T cell repertoires in COVID-19. In the study overall: Some COVID-19 samples were acute and others convalescent; all came from the United States, Italy and Spain. The analysed material was cDNA or gDNA that came from T cells, B-cell-depleted T cells, or PBMCs.

V lost 3 bases to trimming and J lost 2 bases, with 5 bases between them. The CDR3 sequence is 13 residues long. Germline lookup yields CDR1 SNHLY and CDR2 FYNNEI. Seattle's cohort entered during active infection and was followed longitudinally. Per the study methods: Cell counts per sample came from amplifying reference gene primers. Here immunoSEQ multiplex PCR was the method, and the copy in TCRdb shows in-frame clones only, minus some. V and J calls and clone size come straight from that table; D and trimming were deduced from the DNA. The table lists 200,000 to 300,000 clones, about 88% of them singletons.

The sequence was collected from a woman aged 55-70 years with COVID-19, enrolled during active disease. The sequencing input was peripheral blood. The J gene is TRBJ1-5, the V gene TRBV2; D is perhaps TRBD1 (5 bases). The CDR3 coding sequence is TGTGCCAGCAGTGAGACAGGCAATCAGCCCCAGCATTTT. This codes for CASSETGNQPQHF.